This note documents a single T cell receptor (beta chain) sequence. Its antigen is currently unknown. These data come from a study of T cells in localized non-small cell lung cancer. Germline V CDR1 and CDR2: SGHTA, FQGNSA. V shed 5 bases and J shed 1 base, with 11 bases lying between them. The CDR3 runs 14 residues. Regarding the study as a whole: In the blood, greater T cell density corresponded to longer overall survival. The appearance of a median roughly 61 of the top 100 tumor clones was seen in adjacent lung. Uninvolved adjacent lung had higher T cell clonality than tumor and all other tissues.

This table comes from immunoSEQ multiplex PCR, and its TCRdb copy is limited to in-frame clones, with some not included. The data show about 56,000 clones, just over 85% seen once. This TCR derives from a woman aged 40 to 75 with stage I lung adenocarcinoma. The V call is TRBV7-2, the J call TRBJ1-1; D not certain. Here the sequenced sample was peripheral blood, taken before any cancer treatment. The CDR3 nucleotides are TGTGCCAGCAGCCAATCCGGGAGGAACACTGAAGCTTTCTTT. This encodes CASSQSGRNTEAFF. The complete variable domain, with remaining parts taken from reference TRBV7-2 and TRBJ1-1, reads GAGVSQSPSNKVTEKGKDVELRCDPISGHTALYWYRQSLGQGLEFLIYFQGNSAPDKSGLPSDRFSAERTGGSVSTLTIQRTQQEDSAVYLCASSQSGRNTEAFFGQGTRLTVV.